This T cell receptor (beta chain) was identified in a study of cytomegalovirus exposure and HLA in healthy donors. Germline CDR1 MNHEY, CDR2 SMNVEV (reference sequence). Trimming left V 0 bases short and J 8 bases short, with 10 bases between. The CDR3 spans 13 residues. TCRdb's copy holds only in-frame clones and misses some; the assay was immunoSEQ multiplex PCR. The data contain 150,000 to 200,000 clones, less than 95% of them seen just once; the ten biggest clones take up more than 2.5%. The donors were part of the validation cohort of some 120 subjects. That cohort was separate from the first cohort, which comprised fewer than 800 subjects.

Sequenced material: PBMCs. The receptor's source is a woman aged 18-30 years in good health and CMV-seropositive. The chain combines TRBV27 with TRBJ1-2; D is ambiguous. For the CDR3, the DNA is TGTGCCAGCAGTTTATCGGTCGGAGGGGGCTACACCTTC. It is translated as CASSLSVGGGYTF.